This T cell receptor beta chain was documented in a study of cytomegalovirus exposure and HLA in healthy donors. The PCR was carried out with 60 Vbeta primers and 13 Jbeta primers. Libraries were prepared by immunoSEQ multiplex PCR; TCRdb keeps only in-frame clonotypes and omits some of them. The sample includes 81,000 or so clones, 65% to 80% of them seen just once. Comment on this clone: The junction departs from the called germline gene at one end, perhaps through a read error. Within the sample, other DNA sequences also encode this same CDR3.

Per the germline V gene, CDR1 is SGHRS and CDR2 is YFSETQ. The CDR3 runs to 15 residues. This clonotype originated in a man aged 60-69 years in good health and CMV-seronegative. The sequencing sample was made of PBMCs. The chain links TRBV5-1 to TRBJ1-1, with 7 nucleotides matching TRBD1. This CDR3 is CASSLTGTANTEAFF. CDR3 coding DNA: TGCGCCAGCAGCTTGACCGGGACAGCGAACACTGAAGCCTTCTTT.